These T cell receptor beta chains were read from a single sample in a study of early T cells in non-severe SARS-CoV-2 infection. TCRdb reprocessed the 5' RACE reads with MiXCR, giving one entry per CDR3 protein. This repertoire shows approximately 76,000 distinct CDR3 sequences, 12% found once; its top ten account for approximately 2.4%. Specimen: whole blood. These receptors were collected from an adult who was a healthcare worker with PCR-confirmed SARS-CoV-2 infection or an uninfected control (not recorded which). CDR3s include the opening cysteine and the closing phenylalanine or tryptophan.

cdr3_length: 15; j_call: TRBJ1-1; v_call: TRBV7-2; cdr3_aa: CASSPWTGRNTEAFF
cdr3_length: 18; j_call: TRBJ1-2; v_call: TRBV10-3; cdr3_aa: CAISERRQGGVEDYGYTF
cdr3_length: 16; j_call: TRBJ2-1; v_call: TRBV7-3; cdr3_aa: CASSSFPSRPYNEQFF
cdr3_length: 15; j_call: TRBJ2-3; v_call: TRBV7-7; cdr3_aa: CASSLGPGPTDTQYF
cdr3_length: 15; j_call: TRBJ1-1; v_call: TRBV6-5; cdr3_aa: CASSYDPTGKQEAFF
cdr3_length: 14; j_call: TRBJ1-1; v_call: TRBV12-3/TRBV12-4; cdr3_aa: CASSFGPGGTEAFF
cdr3_length: 13; j_call: TRBJ1-5; v_call: TRBV6-1; cdr3_aa: CASTREGNQPQHF
cdr3_length: 16; j_call: TRBJ2-3; v_call: TRBV13; cdr3_aa: CASSSPAATSTDTQYF
cdr3_length: 12; j_call: TRBJ2-3; v_call: TRBV9; cdr3_aa: CASQRVTDTQYF
cdr3_length: 13; j_call: TRBJ2-7; v_call: TRBV9; cdr3_aa: CASSVGDRYEQYF
cdr3_length: 12; j_call: TRBJ2-1; v_call: TRBV12-5; cdr3_aa: CASGLVNNEQFF
cdr3_length: 17; j_call: TRBJ1-2; v_call: TRBV20-1; cdr3_aa: CSARVWAVTGENLGYTF
cdr3_length: 14; j_call: TRBJ2-3; v_call: TRBV9; cdr3_aa: CASSVVPFADTQYF